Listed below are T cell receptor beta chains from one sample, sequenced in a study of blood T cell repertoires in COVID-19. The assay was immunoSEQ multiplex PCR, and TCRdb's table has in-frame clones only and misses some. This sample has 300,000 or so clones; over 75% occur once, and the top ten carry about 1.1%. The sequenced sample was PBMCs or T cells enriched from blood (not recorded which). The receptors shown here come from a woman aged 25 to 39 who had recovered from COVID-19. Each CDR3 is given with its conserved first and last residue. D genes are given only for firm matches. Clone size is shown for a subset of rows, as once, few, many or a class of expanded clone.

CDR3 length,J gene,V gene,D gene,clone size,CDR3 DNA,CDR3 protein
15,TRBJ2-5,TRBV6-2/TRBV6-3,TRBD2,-,TGTGCCAGCAGTTTGGGCGGGAGTAGGCAAGAGACCCAGTACTTC,CASSLGGSRQETQYF
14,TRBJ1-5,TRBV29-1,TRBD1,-,TGCAGCGTTGTCGGGACAGGGGGAAATCAGCCCCAGCATTTT,CSVVGTGGNQPQHF
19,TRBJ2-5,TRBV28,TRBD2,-,TGTGCCAGCAGTTCGTCTGTACTAGCGGGGGCAAGAGGCAGAGTGGCCCAGTACTTC,CASSSSVLAGARGRVAQYF
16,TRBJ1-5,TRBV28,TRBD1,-,TGTGCCAGCAGTCCGGGGACAGGGGGAATCAATCAGCCCCAGCATTTT,CASSPGTGGINQPQHF
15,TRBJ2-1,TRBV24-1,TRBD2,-,TGTGCCACCAGTGACCCCGGGACTAACTACAATGAGCAGTTCTTC,CATSDPGTNYNEQFF
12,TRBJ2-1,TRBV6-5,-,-,TGTGCCAGCAGTTACACAGGGAATGAGCAGTTCTTC,CASSYTGNEQFF
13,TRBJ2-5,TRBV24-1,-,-,TGTGCCACCAGTGATTCGGACAGAGAGACCCAGTACTTC,CATSDSDRETQYF
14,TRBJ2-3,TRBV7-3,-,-,TGTGCCAGCAGCTCCCAGGACTTCACAGATACGCAGTATTTT,CASSSQDFTDTQYF
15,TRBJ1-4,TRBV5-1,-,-,TGCGCCAGCAGCTTGTTTCTGGGCACTAATGAAAAACTGTTTTTT,CASSLFLGTNEKLFF
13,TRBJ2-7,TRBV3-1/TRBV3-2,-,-,TGTGCCAGCAGCCAAACAGGGCCCTACGAGCAGTACTTC,CASSQTGPYEQYF
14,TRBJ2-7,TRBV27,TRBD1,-,TGTGCCAGCAGTTCGACAGGGGGCCCCTACGAGCAGTACTTC,CASSSTGGPYEQYF
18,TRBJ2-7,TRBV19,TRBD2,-,TGTGCCAGTAGTATAGCCGGACTAGCGGGGCCAAGCTCCTACGAGCAGTACTTC,CASSIAGLAGPSSYEQYF
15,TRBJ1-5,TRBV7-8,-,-,TGTGCCAGCAGCCCCGGACAGTCGAGCAATCAGCCCCAGCATTTT,CASSPGQSSNQPQHF
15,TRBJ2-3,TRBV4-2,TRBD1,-,TGTGCCAGCAGCCAAGGGGACAGTTACACAGATACGCAGTATTTT,CASSQGDSYTDTQYF
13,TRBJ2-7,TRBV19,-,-,TGTGCCAGTAGTATGTTCGTTTCCTACGAGCAGTACTTC,CASSMFVSYEQYF
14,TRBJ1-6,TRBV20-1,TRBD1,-,TGCAGTGCTAGTGGACAGGGGGCAGGGTCACCCCTCCACTTT,CSASGQGAGSPLHF
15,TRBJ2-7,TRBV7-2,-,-,TGTGCCAGCAGCCTTAAGGCCGGGACACTTTACGAGCAGTACTTC,CASSLKAGTLYEQYF
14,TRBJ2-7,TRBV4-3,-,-,TGCGCCAGCAGCCAAATGGCAGGACAATACGAGCAGTACTTC,CASSQMAGQYEQYF
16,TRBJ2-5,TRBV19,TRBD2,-,TGTGCCAGTAGTAAAGGACTAGCGGGAGGGCATCAGACCCAGTACTTC,CASSKGLAGGHQTQYF
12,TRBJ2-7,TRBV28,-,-,TGTGCCAGCAGACCCGGGGGCTACGAGCAGTACTTC,CASRPGGYEQYF
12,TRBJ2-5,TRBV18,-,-,TGTGCCAGCTCACCACTTGGAGGGACCCAGTACTTC,CASSPLGGTQYF
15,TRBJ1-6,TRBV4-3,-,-,TGCGCCAGCAGCCAAGTCGCGGGTCGGGAAACACCCCTCCACTTT,CASSQVAGRETPLHF
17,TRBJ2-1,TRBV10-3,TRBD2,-,TGTGCCATCAGTGACGGTAGCGGGAGGCTCGTCTACAATGAGCAGTTCTTC,CAISDGSGRLVYNEQFF
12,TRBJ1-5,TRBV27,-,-,TGTGCCAGCAGTTCAGGTCGGCAGCCCCAGCATTTT,CASSSGRQPQHF
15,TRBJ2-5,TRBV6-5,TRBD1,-,TGTGCCACCTCAATGGGGACAGGGTACCAAGAGACCCAGTACTTC,CATSMGTGYQETQYF
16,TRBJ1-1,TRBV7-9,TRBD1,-,TGTGCCAGCAGCTTAGGAGTCGACAGGGGAGGCACTGAAGCTTTCTTT,CASSLGVDRGGTEAFF
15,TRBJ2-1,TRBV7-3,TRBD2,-,TGTGCCAGCTCCCGGGCTAGCGGGAACTACAATGAGCAGTTCTTC,CASSRASGNYNEQFF
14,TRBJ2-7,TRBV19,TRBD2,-,TGTGCCAGTAGTATCGGGGGGGCGGCCTACGAGCAGTACTTC,CASSIGGAAYEQYF
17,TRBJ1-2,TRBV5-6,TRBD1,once,TGTGCCAGCAGTTACTGGGGGACAGGGGGCATCAACTATGGCTACACCTTC,CASSYWGTGGINYGYTF
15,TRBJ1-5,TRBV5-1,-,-,TGCGCCAGCAGCTTGGGCGGCTATAGCAATCAGCCCCAGCATTTT,CASSLGGYSNQPQHF
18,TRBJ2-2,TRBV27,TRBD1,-,TGTGCCAGCAGTTCCGGGACAGGGGGCCAACTGAACACCGGGGAGCTGTTTTTT,CASSSGTGGQLNTGELFF
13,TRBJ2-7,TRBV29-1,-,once,TGCAGCGTTGGACGAAGACTCTCCTACGAGCAGTACTTC,CSVGRRLSYEQYF
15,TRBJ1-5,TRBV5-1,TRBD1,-,TGCGCCAGTAGTATTTGGGGACAGCCCGAGGAGGCCCAGCATTTT,CASSIWGQPEEAQHF
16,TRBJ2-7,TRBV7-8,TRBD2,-,TGTGCCAGCAGCTTGCGCATAGCGGGAAGCTCCTACGAGCAGTACTTC,CASSLRIAGSSYEQYF
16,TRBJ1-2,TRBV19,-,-,TGTGCCAGTAGTATTGTTACAGAAGCGGCCGGCTATGGCTACACCTTC,CASSIVTEAAGYGYTF
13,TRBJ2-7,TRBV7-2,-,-,TGTGCCAGCAGCTTACTACAGGGATACGAGCAGTACTTC,CASSLLQGYEQYF
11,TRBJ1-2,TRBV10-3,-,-,TGTGCCATCAAGACTGGATATGGCTACACCTTC,CAIKTGYGYTF
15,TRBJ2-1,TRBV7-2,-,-,TGTGCCAGCAGCCCCCGGGGAAACTCCTACAATGAGCAGTTCTTC,CASSPRGNSYNEQFF
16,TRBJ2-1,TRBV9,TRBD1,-,TGTGCCAGCACCCGAACCCTACAGGGGGGAAGGGATGAGCAGTTCTTC,CASTRTLQGGRDEQFF
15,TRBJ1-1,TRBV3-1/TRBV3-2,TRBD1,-,TGTGCCAGCAGCCCTCCGACAGGGGTGGGCGCTGAAGCTTTCTTT,CASSPPTGVGAEAFF
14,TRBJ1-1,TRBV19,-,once,TGTGCCAGTAGAATGGGAGGGGTGAACACTGAAGCTTTCTTT,CASRMGGVNTEAFF
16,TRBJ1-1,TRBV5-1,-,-,TGCGCCAGCAGCTTGGCGTCCACAGGGATATCCACTGAAGCTTTCTTT,CASSLASTGISTEAFF
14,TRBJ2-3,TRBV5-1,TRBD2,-,TGCGCCAGCAGCTTGCCGGGAGGGCCAGATACGCAGTATTTT,CASSLPGGPDTQYF
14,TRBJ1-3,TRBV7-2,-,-,TGTGCCAGCAGCTCCAGGGTCTCTGGAAACACCATATATTTT,CASSSRVSGNTIYF
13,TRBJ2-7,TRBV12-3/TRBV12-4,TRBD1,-,TGTGCCAGCAGTTTGTTGGACAGGGGCGAGCAGTACTTC,CASSLLDRGEQYF
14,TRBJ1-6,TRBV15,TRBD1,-,TGTGCCACCAGCATGACAGGGGCTAATTCACCCCTCCACTTT,CATSMTGANSPLHF
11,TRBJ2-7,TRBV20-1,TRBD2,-,TGCAGTGCGAGGACTAGCTACGAGCAGTACTTC,CSARTSYEQYF
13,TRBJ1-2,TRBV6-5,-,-,TGTGCCAGCAGTTACGGGGGAGGTTATGGCTACACCTTC,CASSYGGGYGYTF
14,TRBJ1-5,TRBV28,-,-,TGTGCCAGCAGTTCCACCTATAGCAATCAGCCCCAGCATTTT,CASSSTYSNQPQHF
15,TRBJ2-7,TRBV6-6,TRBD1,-,TGTGCCAGCAGGTACATGGGACAGGGAAACCACGAGCAGTACTTC,CASRYMGQGNHEQYF
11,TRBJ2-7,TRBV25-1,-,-,TGTGCCAGCAGTGATTCTTACGAGCAGTACTTC,CASSDSYEQYF
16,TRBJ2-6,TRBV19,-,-,TGTGCCAGTAGTATGAGATCGAGCTCTGGGGCCAACGTCCTGACTTTC,CASSMRSSSGANVLTF
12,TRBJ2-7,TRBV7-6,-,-,TGTGCCAGCAGCGCCACGGGGAACGAGCAGTACTTC,CASSATGNEQYF
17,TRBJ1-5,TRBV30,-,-,TGTGCCTGGAGTGTACGCAAGCCAAACAGGGCCAATCAGCCCCAGCATTTT,CAWSVRKPNRANQPQHF